This TCR beta chain was recorded in a study of monozygotic twins with inflammatory bowel disease. Added by template switching were UMIs that each held a 6-nucleotide sample barcode. With the 5' RACE reads reprocessed, TCRdb shows one record per CDR3 protein and no DNA. This sample's table has more than 350,000 distinct CDR3 sequences. Per germline, CDR1 KGHDR and CDR2 SFDVKD. The CDR3 totals 13 residues. The TCR comes from a human donor with ulcerative colitis or Crohn's disease, or a healthy co-twin of an affected twin (not recorded which). The sequenced sample was blood. The chain combines TRBV24-1 with TRBJ2-2; TCRdb returns TRBD1, unconfirmable since there is no DNA. CDR3 protein: CATSDPGVGELFF.